This T cell receptor beta chain was profiled in a study of shared clonotypes between healthy human individuals. Cells designated naive CD8 were CD45RO-negative and were positively selected for CCR7, with terminally differentiated effector memory CD45RA+ cells excluded. This clone came up once. This sample includes further DNA sequences coding for the same CDR3. This table comes from immunoSEQ multiplex PCR, and its TCRdb copy is limited to in-frame clones, with some not included. The repertoire has around 2.1 million clones, just over 90% of them found once; the top ten carry 1.5% to 2%. From germline, CDR1 is MNHEY and CDR2 SMNVEV (reference sequence). There are 13 residues in the CDR3. V was pared by 5 bases and J by 4 bases, with 4 bases of the junction left unmatched.

The chain combines TRBV27 with TRBJ1-1; the match to TRBD1 covers 7 bases. Sequencing used naive CD8+ T cells from PBMCs. This clonotype was sampled from a man between 18 and 29 years old in good health. Some clones in this sample may be carry-over from other donors' samples. CDR3 protein: CASSPGTATEAFF. CDR3 sequence (DNA): TGTGCCAGCAGTCCGGGGACAGCCACTGAAGCTTTCTTT.